The clone carrying this TCR beta chain was detected a few times. The sample originates from a study of blood T cell repertoires in COVID-19. Study summary: Material from acute and convalescent COVID-19 was sourced from the United States, Italy and Spain.

Authors' data handling: Nucleated cell counts were estimated from reference gene primer amplification. Sequenced by immunoSEQ multiplex PCR; TCRdb stores in-frame clones only, minus some. That table is the source of V, J and clone size, and D and trimming were worked out from the DNA. Of about 130,000 clones in the sample, around 82% were seen once. Seattle patient enrollment occurred during active infection, with longitudinal follow-up thereafter. This sequence originates from a young man with COVID-19, enrolled during active disease. The sequenced material came from peripheral blood.

This chain's CDR3 is CASSERLAGDGELFF. The CDR3 DNA reads as TGTGCCAGCAGTGAGCGGCTAGCGGGAGACGGGGAGCTGTTTTTT. The chain recombines TRBV6-4 with TRBJ2-2; TRBD2 aligns across 10 bases. Germline-derived CDR1 and CDR2 are MRHNA and SNTAGT. The CDR3 has 15 residues. After removal of 3 bases from V and 7 bases from J, the junction contained 5 bases not matched to a gene.